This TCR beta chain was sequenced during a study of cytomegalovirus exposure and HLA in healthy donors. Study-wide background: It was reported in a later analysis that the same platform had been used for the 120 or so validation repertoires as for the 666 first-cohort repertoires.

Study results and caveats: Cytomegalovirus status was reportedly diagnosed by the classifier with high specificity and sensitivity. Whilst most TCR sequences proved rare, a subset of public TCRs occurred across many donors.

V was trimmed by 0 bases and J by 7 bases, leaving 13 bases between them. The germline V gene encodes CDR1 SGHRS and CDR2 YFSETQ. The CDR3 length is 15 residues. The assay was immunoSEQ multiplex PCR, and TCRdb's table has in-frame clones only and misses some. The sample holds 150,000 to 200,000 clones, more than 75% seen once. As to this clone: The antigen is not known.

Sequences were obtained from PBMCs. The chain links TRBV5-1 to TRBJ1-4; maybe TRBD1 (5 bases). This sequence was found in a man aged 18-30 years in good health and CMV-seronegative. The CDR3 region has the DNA TGCGCCAGCAGCTTGGGGGGCCAGGGCCGTGAAAAACTGTTTTTT. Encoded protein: CASSLGGQGREKLFF.